The 30 T cell receptor beta chains in this list originate from one sample, sequenced in a study of CD8+ T cells in alopecia areata. Sequencing templates came from extracted RNA that was reverse transcribed into cDNA. The protocol was immunoSEQ multiplex PCR, while the TCRdb copy is restricted to in-frame clones and leaves out a portion. The table has hundreds of thousands of clones, about 62% seen once. The treatment was: oral pan-JAK inhibitor, 5-10 mg twice daily. Sequenced here: CD4+ T cells sorted from blood, sampled at roughly week 53, from a patient treated with tofacitinib. The receptors stem from a human donor with alopecia areata.

This sequence joins TRBV27 and TRBJ2-7; possibly TRBD2 for D (5 bases). This CDR3 has 15 amino acids. Germline V gene lookup returns CDR1 MNHEY and CDR2 SMNVEV (reference sequence). V gave up 0 bases and J gave up 7 bases, with 16 bases separating them. The CDR3 bases are TGTGCCAGCAGTTTATCGTGGCAGCGGATCTCGGAGCAGTACTTC. It encodes CASSLSWQRISEQYF.

In DNA form, the CDR3 reads TGTGCCACCAGCAGAGATAGGGGGAAACTCATGAACACTGAAGCTTTCTTT. It translates to CATSRDRGKLMNTEAFF. This sequence joins TRBV15 and TRBJ1-1; possible D gene TRBD1, 6 bases. Germline lookup yields CDR1 LNHNV and CDR2 YYDKDF (reference sequence). The CDR3 contains 17 residues. Trimming shortened V by 0 bases and J by 0 bases, and 14 bases separated the two germline ends.

This rearrangement joins TRBV18 to TRBJ1-5, with a possible D match to TRBD1 (5 bases). Trimming removed 6 bases at V and 5 bases at J, with 17 bases between. CDR3 length: 15 amino acids. Germline V CDR1 and CDR2: KGHSH, LQKENI. The CDR3 here is CASSPDPGSDQPQHF. The DNA of the CDR3 is TGTGCCAGCTCCCCTGACCCAGGGTCGGATCAGCCCCAGCATTTT.

This clone has a handful of counts. This sequence joins TRBV6-6 and TRBJ2-1; 11 bases match TRBD2. After removal of 6 bases from V and 7 bases from J, the junction contained 8 bases not matched to a gene. This CDR3 contains 15 residues. Germline CDR1 reads MNHNY; CDR2 reads SVGAGI (reference sequence). In DNA, the CDR3 is TGTGCCAGCAGCAAGCTAGCGGGGGGCTTTAATGAGCAGTTCTTC. It is translated as CASSKLAGGFNEQFF.

The rearrangement uses TRBV19 and TRBJ1-5; weak D call: TRBD1 (6 bases). The germline CDR1 and CDR2 sequences are LNHDA and SQIVND (reference sequence). CDR3 size: 16 residues. V dropped 6 bases and J dropped 2 bases, with 17 bases sitting between them. CDR3 region: CASSPEPGGGNQPQHF. In DNA, the CDR3 is TGTGCCAGTAGCCCGGAGCCGGGGGGCGGCAATCAGCCCCAGCATTTT.

The chain links TRBV5-1 to TRBJ2-6, with TRBD1 as a possible D gene (5 bases). Germline-derived CDR1 and CDR2 are SGHRS and YFSETQ. The CDR3 runs 14 residues. Trimming took 4 bases from V and 1 from J, leaving 6 bases between them. CDR3 in amino acids: CASSAGSGANVLTF. CDR3 in DNA: TGCGCCAGCAGCGCAGGGTCTGGGGCCAACGTCCTGACTTTC.

The chain links TRBV2 to TRBJ1-2, with 8 bases lining up with TRBD1. Per the germline V gene, CDR1 is SNHLY and CDR2 is FYNNEI. There are 14 residues in the CDR3. The V gene end was trimmed by 6 bases and the J gene end by 8 bases; junction bases not matched to a gene: 11. DNA for the CDR3: TGTGCCAGCAGGGGGACAGGTTTGGTCCTAGGCTACACCTTC. Residues: CASRGTGLVLGYTF.

The V gene is TRBV30, the J gene TRBJ1-5, with 7 nucleotides matching TRBD1. CDR1 is GTSNPN, CDR2 SVGIG, per germline (reference sequence). The V gene end was trimmed by 2 bases and the J gene end by 0 bases; junction bases not matched to a gene: 10. The CDR3 is 17 residues long. The CDR3 loop is CAWSRWAGGDSNQPQHF. The CDR3 region has the DNA TGTGCCTGGAGTCGTTGGGCAGGGGGAGATAGCAATCAGCCCCAGCATTTT.

The chain is built from TRBV9 and TRBJ2-1, with 12 positions matching TRBD2. The germline V gene has CDR1 SGDLS and CDR2 YYNGEE. J lost 5 bases, V lost 4 bases, and 1 base had no gene match. This CDR3 has 14 residues. The CDR3 is CASSLAGGHNEQFF. The CDR3 DNA reads TGTGCCAGCAGCCTAGCGGGGGGGCACAATGAGCAGTTCTTC.

The chain joins TRBV25-1 to TRBJ2-7; TRBD1 matches 7 bases. The CDR3 has 14 amino acids. Germline CDR1 reads MGHDK; CDR2 reads SYGVNS. J gave up 7 bases and V 4 bases, and 10 bases lay outside the gene matches. The DNA of the CDR3 is TGTGCCAGCAGTGTGGCAGGGGGAGTGGGAGAGCAGTACTTC. As protein: CASSVAGGVGEQYF.

The chain couples TRBV6-5 to TRBJ1-2; D is unresolved. The CDR3 runs to 12 residues. V was shortened by 6 bases and J by 5 bases, with 10 bases between the two germline ends. Per the germline V gene, CDR1 is MNHEY and CDR2 is SVGAGI. The chain's CDR3 is CASREGSYGYTF. The CDR3 bases are TGTGCCAGCAGGGAGGGCTCATATGGCTACACCTTC.

The rearrangement uses TRBV5-6 and TRBJ1-1; possible D gene TRBD1, 5 bases. The CDR3 has 17 amino acids. Looked up from germline, CDR1 is SGHDT and CDR2 is YYEEEE. Trimming took 3 bases from V and 1 from J, leaving 19 bases between them. This CDR3 is CASSSRIRRQTNTEAFF. The CDR3 nucleotides read TGTGCCAGCAGCTCTCGAATTAGAAGACAGACGAACACTGAAGCTTTCTTT.

The chain has TRBV5-1 and TRBJ2-5, with a tentative D call TRBD1 (6 bases). This CDR3 is 14 amino acids long. Trimming removed 2 bases at V and 1 base at J, with 9 bases between. Germline values: CDR1 SGHRS, CDR2 YFSETQ. CDR3 amino acids: CASSFMGAQETQYF. In DNA, the CDR3 is TGCGCCAGCAGCTTCATGGGGGCCCAAGAGACCCAGTACTTC.

This chain joins TRBV5-6 and TRBJ1-1; D is undetermined. V lost 3 bases and J lost 6, with 9 bases in between. Germline V gives CDR1 SGHDT, CDR2 YYEEEE. The CDR3 loop spans 12 amino acids. The DNA of the CDR3 is TGTGCCAGCAGCTCCTCCGGGGCTGAAGCTTTCTTT. This gives the protein CASSSSGAEAFF.

This chain uses TRBV7-8 with TRBJ2-7; D may be TRBD1 or TRBD2 (5 bases each). Germline V gene sequence: CDR1 SGHVS, CDR2 FQNEAQ. Trimming took off 5 bases at V and 7 bases at J, with 15 bases between the two ends. The CDR3 runs 13 residues. The DNA for the CDR3 is TGTGCCAGCAGCAAACCGGGACCTGGAGAGCAGTACTTC. It translates to CASSKPGPGEQYF.

The V gene is TRBV5-4, the J gene TRBJ1-6, with D maybe TRBD1 (5 bases). Germline-derived CDR1 and CDR2 are SGHNT and YYREEE (reference sequence). CDR3 length: 16 amino acids. V lost 1 base to trimming and J lost 6 bases, with 14 bases between them. The CDR3 is CASSLPGQGRNSPLHF. In nucleotides, the CDR3 is TGTGCCAGCAGCTTGCCCGGTCAGGGCCGTAATTCACCCCTCCACTTT.

This chain uses TRBV29-1 with TRBJ1-2, with unresolved D. CDR3 length: 13 amino acids. The V end lost 3 bases, the J end lost 4 bases, and 12 bases lay between the germline ends. Per the germline V gene, CDR1 is SQVTM and CDR2 is ANQGSEA. The CDR3 DNA follows: TGCAGCGTTGAGTTTGGCGGAGTCTATGGCTACACCTTC. Amino acids: CSVEFGGVYGYTF.

This clone has just a few counts. This chain joins TRBV7-2 and TRBJ2-7; 10 nucleotides match TRBD1. The CDR3 loop spans 15 amino acids. Germline values: CDR1 SGHTA, CDR2 FQGNSA. Germline trimming cut 5 bases from V and 1 base from J; bases unmatched to any gene: 5. CDR3 in DNA: TGTGCCAGCAGCCCCCGGGACAGGGGATCCTACGAGCAGTACTTC. It yields the protein CASSPRDRGSYEQYF.

The chain joins TRBV9 to TRBJ1-1; perhaps TRBD1 as D (6 bases). V dropped 1 base and J dropped 1 base, with 11 bases sitting between them. Germline V gene data show CDR1 as SGDLS and CDR2 as YYNGEE. The CDR3 contains 15 residues. The CDR3 DNA is TGTGCCAGCAGCGTAACGCTGGGACAGAACACTGAAGCTTTCTTT. Its protein is CASSVTLGQNTEAFF.

The CDR3 spells CASSERALGLASGRSSYEQYF. CDR3 DNA sequence: TGTGCCAGCAGTGAAAGGGCTTTGGGACTGGCTAGCGGGAGAAGCTCCTACGAGCAGTACTTC. This chain uses TRBV6-1 with TRBJ2-7; TRBD2 aligns across 10 bases. Germline CDR1 and CDR2: MNHNS and SASEGT. The CDR3 is 21 residues long. The junction had 19 bases not matched to a gene; V was cut back by 2 bases and J by 0 bases.

The CDR3 coding sequence is TGTGCCAGCAGTTACAGGACAGGGTATATGATAGATACGCAGTATTTT. It encodes CASSYRTGYMIDTQYF. The gene calls are TRBV6-6 and TRBJ2-3; TRBD1 agrees at 8 bases. The CDR3 has 16 amino acids. CDR1 and CDR2 (germline): MNHNY, SVGAGI (reference sequence). V was pared by 2 bases and J by 5 bases, with 9 bases of the junction left unmatched.

The rearrangement links TRBV29-1 to TRBJ2-1, with D perhaps TRBD1 (6 bases). The CDR3 covers 15 residues. Germline values: CDR1 SQVTM, CDR2 ANQGSEA. Between the trimmed V and J ends, which lost 0 bases and 6 bases, there was a span of 15 bases. The chain's CDR3 is CSVEDRGGHVNEQFF. As DNA, the CDR3 is TGCAGCGTTGAAGATCGAGGGGGTCACGTCAATGAGCAGTTCTTC.

This clone came up a few times. The chain carries TRBV6-6 and TRBJ1-6; no clear D gene. The germline gives CDR1 MNHNY, CDR2 SVGAGI (reference sequence). The CDR3 extends over 15 amino acids. V lost 0 bases and J lost 6, with 9 bases in between. The CDR3 region has the DNA TGTGCCAGCAGTTACTCGGAGGGATCTAATTCACCCCTCCACTTT. Its translation: CASSYSEGSNSPLHF.

The genes are TRBV10-3 and TRBJ2-5; TRBD1 might be the D (5 bases). There are 13 residues in the CDR3. The germline gives CDR1 ENHRY, CDR2 SYGVKD. Trimming stripped 7 bases from V and 5 bases from J, with 14 bases between. Here the CDR3 reads CAIMGLVGETQYF. As DNA, the CDR3 is TGTGCCATCATGGGGCTGGTAGGGGAGACCCAGTACTTC.

The chain combines TRBV7-9 with TRBJ2-5, with D possibly TRBD1 on 5 matching bases. Germline values: CDR1 SEHNR, CDR2 FQNEAQ (reference sequence). Trimming removed 1 base from V and 1 base from J, with 7 bases in between. CDR3 length equals 14 residues. CDR3 sequence: CASSLDRSQETQYF. The CDR3 nucleotides read TGTGCCAGCAGCTTAGACAGGTCCCAAGAGACCCAGTACTTC.

This chain joins TRBV19 and TRBJ2-5; 7 nucleotides match TRBD2. V lost 0 bases, J lost 1 base, and 5 bases stayed unmatched. The CDR3 length is 16 residues. Germline assignment: CDR1 LNHDA and CDR2 SQIVND (reference sequence). The CDR3 nucleotides read TGTGCCAGTAGTATAGATCGGAGGACTAGCCAAGAGACCCAGTACTTC. It yields the protein CASSIDRRTSQETQYF.

This rearrangement joins TRBV25-1 to TRBJ1-1; no definite D call. This CDR3 has 15 residues. Germline lookup yields CDR1 MGHDK and CDR2 SYGVNS. Trimming cost V 5 bases and J 0 bases, with 13 bases left between them. The CDR3 nucleotides read TGTGCCAGCAGTCCTCCGTTGGGAGTGAACACTGAAGCTTTCTTT. Translation gives CASSPPLGVNTEAFF.

The CDR3 coding sequence is TGTGCCAGCAGTGGACAGGGCCTTAATTCACCCCTCCACTTT. Residues: CASSGQGLNSPLHF. The V call is TRBV6-6, the J call TRBJ1-6; 8 positions agree with TRBD1. The germline gives CDR1 MNHNY, CDR2 SVGAGI (reference sequence). J was trimmed by 6 bases and V by 5 bases; bases with no gene match: 3. The CDR3 length is 14 residues.

This chain joins TRBV4-1 and TRBJ1-1; D remains ambiguous. This CDR3 is 16 amino acids long. Germline V gene lookup returns CDR1 MGHRA and CDR2 YSYEKL. The V gene lost 3 bases and the J gene lost 3 bases, with 17 bases spanning the gap. The DNA of the CDR3 is TGCGCCAGCAGCCATGCCACCGGGATCCAATACACTGAAGCTTTCTTT. The encoded protein is CASSHATGIQYTEAFF.

V gene TRBV5-6 combines with J gene TRBJ2-5; no definite D call. CDR3 length: 15 amino acids. V shed 1 base and J shed 0 bases, with 10 bases lying between them. Germline V CDR1 and CDR2: SGHDT, YYEEEE. CDR3 loop: CASSLPQSYQETQYF. The CDR3 DNA is TGTGCCAGCAGCTTGCCTCAGAGTTACCAAGAGACCCAGTACTTC.